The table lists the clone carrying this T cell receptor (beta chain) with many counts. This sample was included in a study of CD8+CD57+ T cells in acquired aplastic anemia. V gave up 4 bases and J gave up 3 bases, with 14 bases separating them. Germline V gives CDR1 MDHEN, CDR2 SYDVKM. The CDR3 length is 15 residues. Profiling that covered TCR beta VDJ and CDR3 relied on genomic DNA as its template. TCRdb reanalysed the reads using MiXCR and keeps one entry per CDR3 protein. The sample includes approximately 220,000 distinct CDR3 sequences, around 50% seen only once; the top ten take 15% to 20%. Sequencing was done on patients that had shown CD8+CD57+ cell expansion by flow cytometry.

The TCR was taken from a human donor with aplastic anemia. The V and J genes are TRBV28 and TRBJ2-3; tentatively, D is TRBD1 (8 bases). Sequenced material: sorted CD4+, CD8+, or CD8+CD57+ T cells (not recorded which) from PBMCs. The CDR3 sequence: CASSSTGEGTDTQYF. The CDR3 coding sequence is TGTGCCAGCAGTTCGACAGGGGAGGGGACAGATACGCAGTATTTT.